The clone carrying this T cell receptor (beta chain) was observed many times. The data originate from a study of identical twins. The germline CDR1 and CDR2 sequences are SGHTA and FQGNSA. The V gene lost 5 bases and the J gene lost 7 bases, with 12 bases spanning the gap. The CDR3 totals 13 residues. cDNA carried unique molecular identifiers, and a universal primer site was added by template switching. Each CDR3 protein is one row after TCRdb ran MiXCR on the 5' RACE reads. The data hold 400,000 to 500,000 distinct CDR3 sequences, with 15% to 20% observed a single time. The sample comprised naive T cells sorted from blood. The chain carries TRBV7-2 and TRBJ1-5, with no clear D. The TCR comes from a man in his fifties or sixties in good health. CDR3 nucleotide sequence: TGTGCCAGCAGCCGCTTCGACCGGCAGCCCCAGCATTTT. This gives the protein CASSRFDRQPQHF.